This T cell receptor (beta chain) was recorded in a study of blood T cell repertoires in COVID-19. On the study more broadly: Researchers got acute and convalescent COVID-19 samples from the United States, Italy and Spain. Sample material is recorded as cDNA or gDNA derived from T cells, B-cell-depleted T cells, or PBMCs.

V shed 0 bases and J shed 7 bases, with 16 bases lying between them. The CDR3 loop spans 16 amino acids. CDR1 is MNHEY and CDR2 is SMNVEV in the germline V gene (reference sequence). Original processing methods: Reference gene primer amplification gave estimated nucleated cell counts. Measured with immunoSEQ multiplex PCR; TCRdb has only the in-frame clones, and not every one. That table gives V, J and clone size, and the DNA gave D and trimming. The sample contains 130,000 to 150,000 clones, roughly 82% of which appear only once. Sequencing used peripheral blood. The chain links TRBV27 to TRBJ1-5; weak D call: TRBD1 (5 bases). The clonotype was recovered from a woman between 45 and 65 years old in a cohort sampled during active or convalescent COVID-19. The CDR3 DNA reads TGTGCCAGCAGTTTATCGCCTACGGGGGTAGGGCAGCCCCAGCATTTT. This translates into CASSLSPTGVGQPQHF.